Detailed here is one T cell receptor (beta chain). The data originate from a study of blood T cell repertoires in COVID-19. Generated by immunoSEQ multiplex PCR, the TCRdb table keeps only in-frame clones and is missing some. The sample has some 180,000 clones; more than 75% are singletons. V lost 1 base to trimming and J lost 5 bases; unmatched junction nucleotides: 6. Germline CDR1 reads LGHNA; CDR2 reads YSLEER. The CDR3 has 17 amino acids. This TCR came from a man in his forties or fifties who had recovered from COVID-19. The V call is TRBV4-3, the J call TRBJ2-5; 14 bases agree with TRBD2. The sequenced material came from peripheral blood. In nucleotides, the CDR3 is TGCGCCAGCAGCCAAGGGACTAGCGGGGGGCCGGGGGAGACCCAGTACTTC. As protein: CASSQGTSGGPGETQYF.